This note documents a single T cell receptor beta chain sequence. The data derive from a study of CD8 T cells in Susac syndrome. An amount of RNA that ranged from roughly 0.45 to 1 ug was reverse transcribed with random hexamers. The method of amplification for TCR beta CDR3 was immunoSEQ multiplex PCR, covering 54 Vbeta and 13 Jbeta. Via MiXCR, TCRdb re-called the immunoSEQ multiplex PCR reads, giving one row per CDR3 protein. The data contain about 140,000 distinct CDR3 sequences, roughly 94% of them singletons. This clonotype was obtained from a human donor in good health. Material for sequencing was CD4+ T cells from PBMCs.

The CDR3 region is CASSSATEAFF. The CDR3 region has the DNA TGCGCCAGCAGCTCGGCGACTGAAGCTTTCTTT. The V and J genes are TRBV5-1 and TRBJ1-1; no definite D call. CDR3 size: 11 residues. Germline lookup yields CDR1 SGHRS and CDR2 YFSETQ. Trimming pared 3 bases from V and 5 bases from J, leaving 5 bases between.